Following are 17 T cell receptor beta chains from one sample sequenced in a study of T cells in localized non-small cell lung cancer. This table comes from immunoSEQ multiplex PCR, and its TCRdb copy is limited to in-frame clones, with some not included. The top ten hold about 6.4% of the sample, which has 40,000 or so clones, more than 75% seen once. The sequenced sample was peripheral blood, obtained before any cancer treatment. The receptor set was obtained from a man aged 35-69 years with stage I lung adenocarcinoma.

J is TRBJ2-1 and V is TRBV5-1, with 11 bases fitting TRBD2. The germline V gene has CDR1 SGHRS and CDR2 YFSETQ. This CDR3 is built from 15 residues. Trimming removed 0 bases from V and 6 bases from J; junction bases left unmatched: 2. The CDR3 spells CASSLGLAGFNEQFF. Written as DNA, the CDR3 is TGCGCCAGCAGCTTGGGACTAGCGGGATTCAATGAGCAGTTCTTC.

V is TRBV15 and J is TRBJ1-1, with a possible D match to TRBD1 (6 bases). Per germline, CDR1 LNHNV and CDR2 YYDKDF (reference sequence). Trimming removed 4 bases at V and 10 bases at J, with 13 bases between. The CDR3 runs 12 residues. The CDR3: CATSTEGGGAFF. The DNA for the CDR3 is TGTGCCACCAGCACTGAAGGGGGAGGAGCTTTCTTT. Supplemented by reference TRBV15 and TRBJ1-1, the full variable domain reads DAMVIQNPRYQVTQFGKPVTLSCSQTLNHNVMYWYQQKSSQAPKLLFHYYDKDFNNEADTPDNFQSRRPNTSFCFLDIRSPGLGDTAMYLCATSTEGGGAFFGQGTRLTVV.

This clone appeared a few times. The chain carries TRBV27 and TRBJ2-7, with 8 bases matching TRBD1. J gave up 9 bases and V 2 bases, and 15 bases lay outside the gene matches. This CDR3 has 16 amino acids. Germline lookup yields CDR1 MNHEY and CDR2 SMNVEV (reference sequence). The CDR3 loop is CASSLLPGGAGIGQYF. The CDR3, as DNA: TGTGCCAGCAGTTTACTCCCAGGGGGCGCGGGAATAGGGCAGTACTTC.

The J gene is TRBJ2-3, the V gene TRBV11-3, with TRBD1 matching 8 bases. Trimming at V came to 5 bases and at J to 2 bases, leaving 9 bases not matched to a gene. The length of the CDR3 is 16 residues. Germline assignment: CDR1 SGHNT and CDR2 YENEEA. The CDR3 reads CASSPSRQGFTDTQYF. The DNA for the CDR3 is TGTGCCAGCAGCCCTTCCCGACAGGGGTTCACAGATACGCAGTATTTT.

There are a few counts of this clone. This chain connects TRBV6-5 to TRBJ2-5; the D call may be TRBD1 or TRBD2 (6 bases each). The germline V gene has CDR1 MNHEY and CDR2 SVGAGI. The length of the CDR3 is 12 residues. Deletions cut 8 bases from V and 5 bases from J, with 12 bases between. The CDR3 reads CASSGAGETQYF. Here the CDR3 DNA reads TGTGCCAGCTCAGGGGCGGGGGAGACCCAGTACTTC.

This clone was recorded only once. The V gene is TRBV10-3, the J gene TRBJ1-5; D possibly corresponds to TRBD1 (5 bases). Germline loops: CDR1 ENHRY, CDR2 SYGVKD. The CDR3 consists of 13 residues. The germline V and J ends were trimmed by 4 bases and 7 bases, with 11 bases remaining between them. CDR3 region: CAISGGWDQPQHF. CDR3 nucleotide sequence: TGTGCCATCAGTGGGGGATGGGACCAGCCCCAGCATTTT.

V and J are TRBV2 and TRBJ2-7, with 10 bases matching TRBD1. CDR3 length: 15 residues. Trimming cost V 6 bases and J 3 bases; bases outside gene matches: 8. Per germline, CDR1 SNHLY and CDR2 FYNNEI. The CDR3 spells CASSPYGTGDYEQYF. The CDR3 DNA reads as TGTGCCAGCAGCCCATATGGGACAGGGGACTACGAGCAGTACTTC.

The chain is built from TRBV10-3 and TRBJ2-7; 9 bases match TRBD2. CDR3 length: 14 amino acids. J gave up 1 base and V 10 bases, and 8 bases lay outside the gene matches. Per the germline V gene, CDR1 is ENHRY and CDR2 is SYGVKD. CDR3 nucleotide sequence: TGTGCCACTCAGAGCGGGAGGCTGTCCTACGAGCAGTACTTC. This codes for CATQSGRLSYEQYF.

This clone was seen only a few times. V gene TRBV15 combines with J gene TRBJ1-1; D might be TRBD1 (5 bases). V lost 8 bases to trimming and J lost 0 bases, with 10 bases between them. The V gene's germline CDR1 is LNHNV and CDR2 YYDKDF (reference sequence). The CDR3 is made up of 13 amino acids. As DNA, the CDR3 is TGTGCCACCTCGCAGGGTATGAACACTGAAGCTTTCTTT. Translating gives CATSQGMNTEAFF.

The J gene is TRBJ2-7, the V gene TRBV5-1; 11 bases map to TRBD2. Looked up from germline, CDR1 is SGHRS and CDR2 is YFSETQ. V trimming: 4 bases; J trimming: 0 bases; junction bases outside the gene matches: 15. The CDR3 runs 19 residues. CDR3 amino acids: CASSPSLAGVPRSSYEQYF. The CDR3 DNA reads as TGCGCCAGCAGCCCATCACTAGCGGGAGTCCCGAGGAGCTCCTACGAGCAGTACTTC.

The chain uses TRBV7-8 and TRBJ2-1, with 9 positions matching TRBD2. The CDR3 is 15 residues long. Trimming removed 1 base from V and 5 bases from J; junction bases left unmatched: 3. CDR1 and CDR2 from the germline V gene are SGHVS and FQNEAQ. Here the CDR3 DNA reads TGTGCCAGCAGCTTAGGGCTAGCGGGAAACAATGAGCAGTTCTTC. This gives the protein CASSLGLAGNNEQFF.

This clone was picked up one time. V is TRBV6-5 and J is TRBJ1-5; no clear D gene. Trimming removed 0 bases at V and 6 bases at J, with 12 bases between. CDR1 and CDR2 (germline): MNHEY, SVGAGI. CDR3 size: 15 residues. The CDR3 DNA sequence: TGTGCCAGCAGTTACTCCGGGGTCGGTGGTCAGCCCCAGCATTTT. Protein: CASSYSGVGGQPQHF.

V usage is TRBV28 and J usage is TRBJ2-3; 11 bases agree with TRBD2. CDR3 length: 16 amino acids. CDR1 is MDHEN and CDR2 is SYDVKM in the germline V gene. With V trimmed by 5 bases and J by 2 bases, 6 bases remained unmatched. CDR3 amino acids: CASSPGTSGYTDTQYF. The DNA of the CDR3 is TGTGCCAGCAGTCCCGGGACTAGCGGATACACAGATACGCAGTATTTT.

V and J are TRBV4-1 and TRBJ2-1; D call uncertain. Per the germline V gene, CDR1 is MGHRA and CDR2 is YSYEKL. Between the trimmed V and J ends, which lost 0 bases and 8 bases, there was a span of 11 bases. The CDR3 consists of 14 residues. The CDR3 DNA is TGCGCCAGCAGCCAAGATTTTCGAGTCGATGAGCAGTTCTTC. Encoded protein: CASSQDFRVDEQFF.

The rearrangement joins TRBV6-6 to TRBJ1-4, with D perhaps TRBD1 (5 bases). V shed 4 bases and J shed 7 bases, with 13 bases lying between them. Per the germline V gene, CDR1 is MNHNY and CDR2 is SVGAGI (reference sequence). CDR3 length: 14 residues. CDR3 sequence: CASSSGGAGEKLFF. The CDR3 DNA is TGTGCCAGCAGTTCTGGAGGGGCAGGTGAAAAACTGTTTTTT.

This chain links TRBV7-9 with TRBJ1-4; unclear D gene. This CDR3 has 17 residues. Looked up from germline, CDR1 is SEHNR and CDR2 is FQNEAQ (reference sequence). The V gene lost 5 bases and the J gene lost 5 bases, with 21 bases spanning the gap. DNA of the CDR3: TGTGCCAGCAGCCCCGTCCGTCTCCTCTATCCAAATGAAAAACTGTTTTTT. Its protein is CASSPVRLLYPNEKLFF.

The chain is built from TRBV30 and TRBJ2-7; D is perhaps TRBD2 (6 bases). Germline V gene lookup returns CDR1 GTSNPN and CDR2 SVGIG (reference sequence). Trimming removed 5 bases from V and 4 bases from J, with 15 bases in between. The CDR3 consists of 13 residues. CDR3 region: CAWCRDRGYEQYF. The CDR3 coding sequence is TGTGCCTGGTGCAGGGACCGGGGGTACGAGCAGTACTTC.